The 23 T cell receptor beta chains in this list originate from one sample, sequenced in a study of regulatory T cells in long-lasting Graves disease. Time point: persistent/refractory GD, antithyroid drugs over 5 years with positive TRAb. Scientists built the TCR library using RNA that was extracted from PBMCs. In building TCR beta libraries, iRepertoire HTBI primers were used together with Arm-PCR of CDR3 regions. MiXCR, run by TCRdb on the multiplex PCR reads, gives a single entry per CDR3 protein. The sample records 430,000 or so distinct CDR3 sequences, under 25% being singletons. This specimen consisted of peripheral blood mononuclear cells (PBMCs), obtained when the disease was refractory, from a patient treated with antithyroid drugs. All receptors derive from a female donor with Graves disease.

The table lists this clonotype with a few counts. The J gene is TRBJ2-2, the V gene TRBV10-2; D is unresolved. Per the germline V gene, CDR1 is WSHSY and CDR2 is SAAADI. Trimming shortened V by 4 bases and J by 0 bases, and 6 bases separated the two germline ends. CDR3 length: 14 residues. CDR3: CASSGISNTGELFF. The CDR3 DNA is TGCGCCAGCAGTGGGATCTCGAACACCGGGGAGCTGTTTTTT.

The chain combines TRBV2 with TRBJ2-2; the D is unclear. The CDR3 spans 14 residues. V was pared by 6 bases and J by 8 bases, with 16 bases between. CDR1 and CDR2 from the germline V gene are SNHLY and FYNNEI. Here the CDR3 reads CASSPKTAVGELFF. The CDR3 coding sequence is TGTGCCAGCAGCCCAAAGACTGCTGTAGGGGAGCTGTTTTTT. Full variable domain (outside the CDR3, taken from reference TRBV2 and TRBJ2-2): EPEVTQTPSHQVTQMGQEVILRCVPISNHLYFYWYRQILGQKVEFLVSFYNNEISEKSEIFDDQFSVERPDGSNFTLKIRSTKLEDSAMYFCASSPKTAVGELFFGEGSRLTVL.

This clonotype was counted only a few times. This rearrangement joins TRBV29-1 to TRBJ2-5, with a weak D call TRBD2 (6 bases). Germline V gene data show CDR1 as SQVTM and CDR2 as ANQGSEA. The CDR3 spans 16 residues. The V gene lost 0 bases and the J gene lost 7 bases, with 21 bases spanning the gap. Written as DNA, the CDR3 is TGCAGCGTTGAAGACCCCGAAGGGGACTGGGTTGGGACCCAGTACTTC. The encoded protein is CSVEDPEGDWVGTQYF.

The genes are TRBV4-1 and TRBJ2-4; D gene uncertain. V dropped 0 bases and J dropped 10 bases, with 13 bases sitting between them. Germline V gene sequence: CDR1 MGHRA, CDR2 YSYEKL. The length of the CDR3 is 14 residues. CDR3 amino acids: CASSQERYSQIQYF. CDR3 sequence (DNA): TGCGCCAGCAGCCAAGAGAGATACAGCCAGATTCAGTACTTC.

Comments on this clonotype: A clone one base away is much larger, so this may be a read error. This is likely a read error, given that the CDR3 carries no conserved phenylalanine or tryptophan at its end. The chain combines TRBV12-3 or TRBV12-4 with TRBJ2-1; unclear D gene. The V end was cut by 1 base, the J end by 4 bases, with 5 bases between. This CDR3 contains 13 residues. The chain's CDR3 is CASSLGEYNEQFL. The CDR3 DNA sequence: TGTGCCAGCAGTTTAGGGGAATACAATGAGCAGTTCCTC.

This clonotype was seen at least ten times. The chain recombines TRBV20-1 with TRBJ2-6, with D hard to call. Germline CDR1 DFQATT, CDR2 SNEGSKA (reference sequence). Trimming left V 0 bases short and J 2 bases short, with 8 bases between. CDR3 length: 15 amino acids. The CDR3 sequence: CSARDMGTGANVLTF. The CDR3, as DNA: TGCAGTGCTAGAGATATGGGGACTGGGGCCAACGTCCTGACTTTC.

The chain couples TRBV5-1 to TRBJ2-1, with 8 bases fitting TRBD1. This CDR3 spans 15 amino acids. The germline gives CDR1 SGHRS, CDR2 YFSETQ. The V gene end was trimmed by 4 bases and the J gene end by 7 bases; junction bases not matched to a gene: 10. The CDR3 is CASSPPGQERNEQFF. The DNA for the CDR3 is TGCGCCAGCAGCCCACCGGGACAGGAGAGGAATGAGCAGTTCTTC.

This clonotype was detected a few times. The gene calls are TRBV20-1 and TRBJ2-7, with TRBD1 as a possible D gene (6 bases). CDR3 length: 12 amino acids. Germline V lookup: CDR1 DFQATT, CDR2 SNEGSKA (reference sequence). The CDR3 sequence: CSADLTGYEQYF. The CDR3 DNA is TGCAGCGCTGACTTGACAGGCTACGAGCAGTACTTC.

A note on this clonotype: A much larger clone is a single base away; this may be a read error. The rearrangement uses TRBV28 and TRBJ2-7; TRBD2 matches 8 bases. CDR3 length: 15 residues. The V gene's germline CDR1 is MDHEN and CDR2 SYDVKM. The CDR3 reads CACSPTSGPTYEQYF. For the CDR3, the DNA is TGTGCCTGCAGCCCCACTAGCGGCCCCACCTACGAGCAGTACTTC.

About this clonotype: Given a much more abundant clone one base away, this may be a read error. The rearrangement uses TRBV6-2 or TRBV6-3 and TRBJ2-5, with D tentatively TRBD1 (5 bases). The V and J ends lost 0 bases and 7 bases respectively, with 18 bases between them. Per the germline V gene, CDR1 is MNHEY and CDR2 is SVGEGT. The CDR3 covers 16 residues. CDR3 residues: CASSYSWIRTKGTQYF. CDR3 DNA: TGTGCCAGCAGTTACTCGTGGATACGGACAAAAGGGACCCAGTACTTC.

This clonotype came up many times. The chain couples TRBV2 to TRBJ1-2; TRBD1 aligns across 9 bases. CDR3 size: 15 residues. The germline V gene has CDR1 SNHLY and CDR2 FYNNEI. With 9 bases clipped from V and 1 base from J, the junction kept 9 bases outside the gene matches. The CDR3 DNA follows: TGTGCCAGATCCCGGGGACAGGGAAATAACTATGGCTACACCTTC. This gives the protein CARSRGQGNNYGYTF.

Details on this clonotype: This sequence may be a read error, since a much larger clone differs from it by one base. V is TRBV2 and J is TRBJ1-1, with a possible D match to TRBD1 (6 bases). Per germline, CDR1 SNHLY and CDR2 FYNNEI. CDR3 size: 11 residues. This CDR3 is CVSSDWGHPIF. The CDR3 DNA sequence: TGTGTCAGCAGTGATTGGGGACACCCGATCTTT.

In its sample, this clonotype was seen many times. The CDR3 sequence: CASSFGEGVGYEQYF. The DNA for the CDR3 is TGTGCCAGCAGTTTCGGGGAGGGAGTTGGCTACGAGCAGTACTTC. The V call is TRBV27, the J call TRBJ2-7, with 7 nucleotides matching TRBD2. Germline V gene sequence: CDR1 MNHEY, CDR2 SMNVEV (reference sequence). Losses at the gene ends were 3 bases for V and 3 bases for J; bases not matched to a gene: 8. The CDR3 has 15 amino acids.

This clonotype has a count of ten or more. This chain links TRBV29-1 with TRBJ1-2; D may be TRBD1 (6 bases). CDR1 and CDR2 (germline): SQVTM, ANQGSEA. Trimming took 6 bases from V and 8 from J, leaving 22 bases between them. The CDR3 is 14 residues long. The DNA for the CDR3 is TGCAGCGTCAAGACCGGAGGGGGGGTCTGGGGCTACACCTTC. Translation gives CSVKTGGGVWGYTF.

The chain has TRBV13 and TRBJ1-1, with D unclear. V lost 1 base and J 2 bases, leaving 32 bases between the germline ends. From germline, CDR1 is PRHDT and CDR2 FYEKMQ (reference sequence). This CDR3 is built from 22 residues. The CDR3 DNA reads as TGTGCCAGCAGCTTAGTATTTCCCATGACGCTTCAACTCCCCCCACTAAACACTGAAGCTTTCTTT. Translation gives CASSLVFPMTLQLPPLNTEAFF.

Only a few counts were recorded for this clonotype. The chain recombines TRBV30 with TRBJ2-3; a possible D gene is TRBD2 (5 bases). Germline V lookup: CDR1 GTSNPN, CDR2 SVGIG (reference sequence). Trimming removed 0 bases from V and 4 bases from J, with 11 bases in between. This CDR3 has 14 residues. The CDR3 sequence is CAWSVRSGADTQYF. The CDR3 coding sequence is TGTGCCTGGAGTGTACGAAGCGGTGCAGATACGCAGTATTTT. The variable domain in full, completed from reference TRBV30 and TRBJ2-3, reads SQTIHQWPATLVQPVGSPLSLECTVEGTSNPNLYWYRQAAGRGLQLLFYSVGIGQISSEVPQNLSASRPQDRQFILSSKKLLLSDSGFYLCAWSVRSGADTQYFGPGTRLTVL.

This clonotype occurred many times. This chain uses TRBV28 with TRBJ2-5; D unresolved. With 3 bases removed from V and 1 base from J, the gap between germline ends came to 12 bases. The CDR3 spans 15 residues. Germline-derived CDR1 and CDR2 are MDHEN and SYDVKM. CDR3 in DNA: TGTGCCAGCAGTTTCGGGTCTTACAGCCAAGAGACCCAGTACTTC. Amino acid sequence: CASSFGSYSQETQYF.

This sequence joins TRBV27 and TRBJ2-3, with no clear D. Germline CDR1 MNHEY, CDR2 SMNVEV (reference sequence). V was trimmed by 3 bases and J by 0 bases, leaving 7 bases between them. The CDR3 runs 14 residues. CDR3 amino acids: CASSFSPSTDTQYF. The DNA for the CDR3 is TGTGCCAGCAGTTTCAGTCCTAGCACAGATACGCAGTATTTT.

This clonotype was found many times. This rearrangement joins TRBV10-3 to TRBJ2-7; the D gene is possibly TRBD2 (5 bases). This CDR3 comprises 15 residues. Germline CDR1 and CDR2: ENHRY and SYGVKD. V lost 6 bases and J 6 bases, leaving 21 bases between the germline ends. The CDR3: CAISLDREVPLEQYF. CDR3 nucleotides: TGTGCCATCAGCCTGGACCGGGAAGTCCCCCTCGAGCAGTACTTC.

This clonotype was seen more than once but under ten times. The chain has TRBV5-1 and TRBJ1-4, with no clear D. This CDR3 has 14 residues. Germline CDR1 SGHRS, CDR2 YFSETQ. Trimming removed 0 bases from V and 5 bases from J, with 8 bases in between. CDR3 in amino acids: CASSLGLPNEKLFF. CDR3 bases: TGCGCCAGCAGCTTGGGACTGCCGAATGAAAAACTGTTTTTT. Based on the CDR3 plus reference TRBV5-1 and TRBJ1-4, the full variable domain is KAGVTQTPRYLIKTRGQQVTLSCSPISGHRSVSWYQQTPGQGLQFLFEYFSETQRNKGNFPGRFSGRQFSNSRSEMNVSTLELGDSALYLCASSLGLPNEKLFFGSGTQLSVL.

There are many counts of this clonotype. The chain is built from TRBV7-9 and TRBJ2-5; 8 nucleotides match TRBD2. The germline gives CDR1 SEHNR, CDR2 FQNEAQ (reference sequence). The CDR3 is 15 residues long. J was trimmed by 3 bases and V by 1 base; bases with no gene match: 4. In DNA form, the CDR3 reads TGTGCCAGCAGCTTAGAAACTAGCGGTAAAGAGACCCAGTACTTC. As protein: CASSLETSGKETQYF.

Note on this clonotype: This clone may be a read error of a much larger clone one base away. The rearrangement joins TRBV6-1 to TRBJ2-7; possible D gene TRBD2, 6 bases. CDR3 length: 11 residues. Germline CDR1 reads MNHNS; CDR2 reads SASEGT. Trimming stripped 8 bases from V and 4 bases from J, with 9 bases between. The CDR3, as DNA: TGTGCCAGCGGGACTTTATACGAGCAGTACTTC. Translation: CASGTLYEQYF.

V and J are TRBV5-1 and TRBJ2-2, with TRBD1 as a possible D gene (6 bases). Between the trimmed V and J ends, which lost 1 base and 6 bases, there was a span of 10 bases. The CDR3 loop spans 14 amino acids. Looked up from germline, CDR1 is SGHRS and CDR2 is YFSETQ. The CDR3: CASSLPGASGELFF. The CDR3 coding sequence is TGCGCCAGCAGCTTGCCAGGGGCTTCCGGGGAGCTGTTTTTT.